This T cell receptor beta chain comes out of a study of cytomegalovirus exposure and HLA in healthy donors. Overall study context: It was reported in a later analysis that the 120 or so validation repertoires used the same platform as the roughly 700 first-cohort repertoires. Whole-study findings and limits: Cytomegalovirus association was listed for 150 to 200 TCR beta chains.

Note on this clone: The antigen is undetermined.

The assay was immunoSEQ multiplex PCR, and TCRdb's table has in-frame clones only and misses some. This sample has roughly 300,000 clones; 80% to 90% occur once, and the top ten carry about 0.8%. Looked up from germline, CDR1 is SGHAT and CDR2 is FQNNGV. This CDR3 has 15 amino acids. Unmatched junction bases numbered 8, after V lost 6 bases and J lost 2 bases. Specimen: PBMCs. The clonotype originates from a woman younger than 30 in good health and CMV-seronegative. The J gene is TRBJ2-3, the V gene TRBV11-2, with 7 bases matching TRBD2. The CDR3, as DNA: TGTGCCAGCAGACCTACTAGCGATAACACAGATACGCAGTATTTT. Protein: CASRPTSDNTDTQYF.